These 8 T cell receptor beta chains were all obtained from the same sample, sequenced in a study of shared clonotypes between healthy human individuals. This table comes from immunoSEQ multiplex PCR, and its TCRdb copy is limited to in-frame clones, with some not included. The repertoire includes 2 million to 2.5 million clones, 95% of them detected once, and 0.1% to 0.15% sits in the top ten. The sequenced sample consisted of naive CD4+ T cells sorted from blood. The subset denotes: CD45RA+ positively selected. These receptors all stem from a man between 18 and 29 years old in good health.

A note on this clone: This same CDR3 is encoded by further DNA sequences in the sample. The genes are TRBV9 and TRBJ2-3; TRBD2 agrees at 11 bases. Trimming removed 2 bases from V and 3 bases from J; junction bases left unmatched: 2. Germline values: CDR1 SGDLS, CDR2 YYNGEE. This CDR3 region has 15 residues. CDR3 sequence: CASSVTSGRTDTQYF. As DNA, the CDR3 is TGTGCCAGCAGCGTTACTAGCGGGAGAACAGATACGCAGTATTTT.

The chain uses TRBV18 and TRBJ2-3; D remains ambiguous. Germline CDR1 is KGHSH and CDR2 is LQKENI. CDR3 length: 12 amino acids. V was cut by 6 bases and J by 5 bases, with 9 bases left in between. CDR3 nucleotides: TGTGCCAGCTCCACCAGAGAAGATACGCAGTATTTT. Protein product: CASSTREDTQYF.

V and J are TRBV18 and TRBJ2-1, with D possibly being TRBD1 or TRBD2 (5 bases each). This CDR3 comprises 15 residues. Per the germline V gene, CDR1 is KGHSH and CDR2 is LQKENI. V was trimmed by 6 bases and J by 4 bases, leaving 16 bases between them. The CDR3 sequence: CASSRLPGPYNEQFF. For the CDR3, the DNA is TGTGCCAGCTCTCGACTTCCGGGACCATACAATGAGCAGTTCTTC.

The CDR3: CASSTREHEAFF. The CDR3 DNA is TGTGCCAGCAGCACCCGGGAGCATGAAGCTTTCTTT. V and J are TRBV7-9 and TRBJ1-1, with D uncertain. The CDR3 length is 12 residues. V was cut by 5 bases and J by 7 bases, with 11 bases left in between. From germline, CDR1 is SEHNR and CDR2 FQNEAQ (reference sequence).

This chain uses TRBV10-3 with TRBJ1-2; D gene ambiguous. The germline gives CDR1 ENHRY, CDR2 SYGVKD. The CDR3 is 14 amino acids. V gave up 0 bases and J gave up 6 bases, with 11 bases separating them. The CDR3 sequence is CAISESVPGHGYTF. CDR3 in DNA: TGTGCCATCAGTGAGTCTGTACCAGGACATGGCTACACCTTC.

V gene TRBV28 combines with J gene TRBJ1-2; 8 nucleotides match TRBD1. V lost 9 bases, J lost 2 bases, and 8 bases stayed unmatched. Germline assignment: CDR1 MDHEN and CDR2 SYDVKM. This CDR3 region has 14 residues. The CDR3, as DNA: TGTGCCAGTTTGTCAGCAGGGGGCAACTATGGCTACACCTTC. Translating gives CASLSAGGNYGYTF.

The CDR3 spells CASSYPGDNEKLFF. Here the CDR3 DNA reads TGTGCCAGCAGCTACCCAGGCGATAATGAAAAACTGTTTTTT. The V call is TRBV7-9, the J call TRBJ1-4; no definite D call. Germline CDR1 is SEHNR and CDR2 is FQNEAQ (reference sequence). This CDR3 region has 14 residues. V was pared by 4 bases and J by 4 bases, with 10 bases between. The variable domain in full, with the rest retrieved from reference TRBV7-9 and TRBJ1-4, is DTGVSQNPRHKITKRGQNVTFRCDPISEHNRLYWYRQTLGQGPEFLTYFQNEAQLEKSRLLSDRFSAERPKGSFSTLEIQRTEQGDSAMYLCASSYPGDNEKLFFGSGTQLSVL.

The rearrangement uses TRBV11-2 and TRBJ2-7, with 8 bases identical to TRBD2. Losses at the gene ends were 1 base for V and 6 bases for J; bases not matched to a gene: 8. This CDR3 has 15 amino acids. The germline CDR1 and CDR2 sequences are SGHAT and FQNNGV. CDR3 region: CASSLGSGGPREQYF. CDR3 DNA: TGTGCCAGCAGCTTAGGTTCGGGAGGGCCCCGCGAGCAGTACTTC.